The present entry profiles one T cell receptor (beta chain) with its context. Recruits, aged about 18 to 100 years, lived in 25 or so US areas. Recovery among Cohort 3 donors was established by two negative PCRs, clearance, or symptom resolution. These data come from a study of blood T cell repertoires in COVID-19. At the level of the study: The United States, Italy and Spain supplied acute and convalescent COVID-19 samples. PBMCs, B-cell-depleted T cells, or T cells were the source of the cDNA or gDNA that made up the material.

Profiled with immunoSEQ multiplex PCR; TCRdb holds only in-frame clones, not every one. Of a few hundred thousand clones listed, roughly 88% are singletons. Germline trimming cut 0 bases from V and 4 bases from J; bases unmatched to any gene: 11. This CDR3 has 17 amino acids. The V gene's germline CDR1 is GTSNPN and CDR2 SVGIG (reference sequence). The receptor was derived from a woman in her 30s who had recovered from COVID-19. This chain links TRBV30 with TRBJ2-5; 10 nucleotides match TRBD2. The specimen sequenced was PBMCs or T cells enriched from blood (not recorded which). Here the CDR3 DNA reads TGTGCCTGGAGTGTACAAAGGACTAGCGGTTTTGGAGAGACCCAGTACTTC. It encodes CAWSVQRTSGFGETQYF.